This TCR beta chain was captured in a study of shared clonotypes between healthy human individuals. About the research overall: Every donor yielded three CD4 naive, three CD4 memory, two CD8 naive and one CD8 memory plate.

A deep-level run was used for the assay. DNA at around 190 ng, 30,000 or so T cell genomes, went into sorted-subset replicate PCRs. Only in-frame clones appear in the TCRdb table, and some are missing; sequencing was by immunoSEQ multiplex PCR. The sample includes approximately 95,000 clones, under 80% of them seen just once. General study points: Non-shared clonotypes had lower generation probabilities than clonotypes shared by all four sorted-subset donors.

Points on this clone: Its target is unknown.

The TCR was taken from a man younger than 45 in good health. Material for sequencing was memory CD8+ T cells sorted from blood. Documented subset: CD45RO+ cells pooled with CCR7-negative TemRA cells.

This CDR3 reads CASSQDAGRYGYTF. In DNA, the CDR3 is TGCGCCAGCAGCCAAGATGCGGGACGCTATGGCTACACCTTC. This chain joins TRBV4-3 and TRBJ1-2; tentatively, D is TRBD1 (5 bases). Deletions cut 0 bases from V and 4 bases from J, with 9 bases between. The CDR3 length is 14 residues. Germline V lookup: CDR1 LGHNA, CDR2 YSLEER.